Following are 2 T cell receptor beta chains from one sample sequenced in a study of identical twins. TCRdb passed the 5' RACE reads through MiXCR, listing each CDR3 protein once. Seen here are about 700,000 distinct CDR3 sequences, 8.5% to 9% observed once, and the top ten hold 0.8% to 1%. Separately, the same data were catalogued under a study of yellow fever vaccine responses in identical twins.

The specimen sequenced was PBMCs. These receptors were taken from a young woman in good health.

This clonotype occurred a few times. This chain connects TRBV2 to TRBJ1-2, with 9 bases aligning to TRBD1. Germline lookup yields CDR1 SNHLY and CDR2 FYNNEI. This CDR3 region has 14 residues. Losses at the gene ends were 6 bases for V and 2 bases for J; bases not matched to a gene: 4. The CDR3 sequence is CASRRQGGNYGYTF. CDR3 bases: TGTGCCAGCAGGAGACAGGGGGGAAACTATGGCTACACCTTC.

The chain joins TRBV28 to TRBJ2-2; 9 bases map to TRBD1. Per germline, CDR1 MDHEN and CDR2 SYDVKM. The CDR3 extends over 15 amino acids. V was pared by 7 bases and J by 7 bases, with 10 bases of the junction left unmatched. As DNA, the CDR3 is TGTGCCAGCATCTTTGGACAGGGGTGGGTCGGGGAGCTGTTTTTT. Protein product: CASIFGQGWVGELFF.